These 22 T cell receptor beta chains were all obtained from the same sample, sequenced in a study of blood T cells in healthy people across ages. The second PCR ran roughly 7 to 11 cycles with a sample-barcoded 5' primer and J-beta primers. TCRdb reprocessed the 5' RACE reads with MiXCR, giving one entry per CDR3 protein. The sample carries 1.5 million to 2 million distinct CDR3 sequences, roughly 49% recorded once. The sample consisted of blood. The receptors stem from a woman between 40 and 50 years old in good health.

The chain is built from TRBV7-2 and TRBJ2-4; 10 nucleotides match TRBD1. The closer fit of TRBJ2-7 to the DNA end suggests the J call may be wrong. The V gene's germline CDR1 is SGHTA and CDR2 FQGNSA. The CDR3 runs 15 residues. In DNA form, the CDR3 reads TGTGCCAGCAGCCCCAGACAGGGGGCTCGAGACGAGCAGTACTTC. Amino acids: CASSPRQGARDEQYF.

V and J are TRBV5-1 and TRBJ1-2, with 9 positions matching TRBD1. CDR1 and CDR2 (germline): SGHRS, YFSETQ. CDR3 length equals 15 residues. With V trimmed by 4 bases and J by 6 bases, 10 bases remained unmatched. The CDR3 spells CASSLGQGVFDGYTF. The CDR3 DNA follows: TGCGCCAGCAGCCTGGGACAGGGTGTTTTCGATGGCTACACCTTC.

Notes on this clonotype: At one boundary the junction diverges from the germline segment, which might be a read error. The chain combines TRBV6-6 with TRBJ1-2, with 10 bases that match TRBD1. The CDR3 covers 16 residues. Germline CDR1 reads MNHNY; CDR2 reads SVGAGI (reference sequence). The CDR3 nucleotides read TGTGTCAGCAGTTCCTATCTGGGACAGGGGCTCTATGGCTACACCTTC. It specifies CVSSSYLGQGLYGYTF.

This clonotype came up many times. The chain links TRBV28 to TRBJ2-3; TRBD1 might be the D (6 bases). The germline V gene has CDR1 MDHEN and CDR2 SYDVKM. The CDR3 runs to 14 residues. Trimming took 6 bases from V and 0 from J, leaving 10 bases between them. In DNA form, the CDR3 reads TGTGCCAGCAGACAGGGTGGGAGCACAGATACGCAGTATTTT. Its protein product is CASRQGGSTDTQYF.

Only a few counts were recorded for this clonotype. V is TRBV20-1 and J is TRBJ2-7; a weak D match, TRBD1 (6 bases). In germline, CDR1 is DFQATT, CDR2 SNEGSKA (reference sequence). The CDR3 consists of 14 residues. Trimming pared 2 bases from V and 2 bases from J, leaving 13 bases between. The CDR3 DNA follows: TGCAGTGCTAGACCGGACAGTACCCCCTACGAGCAGTACTTC. Amino acids: CSARPDSTPYEQYF.

This rearrangement joins TRBV3-1 to TRBJ2-1, with 10 bases identical to TRBD2. Germline loops: CDR1 LGHDT, CDR2 YNNKEL (reference sequence). The CDR3 runs 15 residues. V lost 3 bases to trimming and J lost 5 bases; unmatched junction nucleotides: 4. This CDR3 is CASSHGLAANNEQFF. The CDR3 coding sequence is TGTGCCAGCAGCCACGGACTAGCGGCTAACAATGAGCAGTTCTTC.

This chain connects TRBV9 to TRBJ2-3; 7 bases map to TRBD1. The CDR3 has 16 residues. V lost 2 bases, J lost 2 bases, and 8 bases stayed unmatched. Germline V lookup: CDR1 SGDLS, CDR2 YYNGEE. CDR3 region: CASSVQGVSYTDTQYF. In DNA form, the CDR3 reads TGTGCCAGCAGCGTCCAGGGGGTCTCCTACACAGATACGCAGTATTTT. The entire variable domain, with the rest obtained from reference TRBV9 and TRBJ2-3, is as follows: DSGVTQTPKHLITATGQRVTLRCSPRSGDLSVYWYQQSLDQGLQFLIQYYNGEERAKGNILERFSAQQFPDLHSELNLSSLELGDSALYFCASSVQGVSYTDTQYFGPGTRLTVL.

This clonotype appeared once. The gene calls are TRBV21-1 and TRBJ2-3. TRBV21-1 is marked as a pseudogene. CDR3 length: 15 amino acids. The DNA for the CDR3 is TGTGCCAGCAGCATACGCGAAACCCGCACAGATACGCAGTATTTT. Amino acid sequence: CASSIRETRTDTQYF.

The chain recombines TRBV7-2 with TRBJ2-1, with a possible D match to TRBD1 (6 bases). CDR3 length: 16 amino acids. Looked up from germline, CDR1 is SGHTA and CDR2 is FQGNSA. V lost 1 base and J 8 bases, leaving 18 bases between the germline ends. The chain's CDR3 is CASSLGFGAEGDEQFF. The CDR3 DNA sequence: TGTGCCAGCAGCTTAGGATTCGGGGCCGAGGGGGATGAGCAGTTCTTC.

About this clonotype: Being one base from a much bigger clone, this may be a read error. The chain joins TRBV6-1 to TRBJ2-1; tentatively, D is TRBD1 (6 bases). CDR1 and CDR2 (germline): MNHNS, SASEGT. The CDR3 has 15 residues. The germline V and J ends were trimmed by 0 bases and 0 bases, with 6 bases remaining between them. CDR3 sequence reads: CASSEAGASYNEQFF. CDR3 coding DNA: TGTGCCAGCAGTGAAGCGGGGGCCTCCTACAATGAGCAGTTCTTC.

The rearrangement links TRBV3-1 to TRBJ2-1, with TRBD1 matching 8 bases. Germline CDR1 and CDR2: LGHDT and YNNKEL (reference sequence). The CDR3 length is 14 residues. Losses at the gene ends were 3 bases for V and 5 bases for J; bases not matched to a gene: 3. The CDR3 DNA sequence: TGTGCCAGCAGCCACAGGGGGCTGGACAATGAGCAGTTCTTC. Its translation is CASSHRGLDNEQFF.

This clonotype was observed a few times. The chain carries TRBV6-2 or TRBV6-3 and TRBJ2-6, with 7 bases matching TRBD1. CDR3 size: 19 residues. V was pared by 5 bases and J by 3 bases, with 16 bases of the junction left unmatched. The germline CDR1 and CDR2 sequences are MNHEY and SVGEGT. The DNA of the CDR3 is TGTGCCAGCAGTAACCCGACAGGGTTTGGATTCGGTGGGGCCAACGTCCTGACTTTC. Translation gives CASSNPTGFGFGGANVLTF.

This chain connects TRBV3-1 to TRBJ2-1; D is ambiguous. This CDR3 region has 13 residues. Trimming left V 5 bases short and J 7 bases short, with 12 bases between. In germline, CDR1 is LGHDT, CDR2 YNNKEL (reference sequence). CDR3 in amino acids: CASSKSNLNEQFF. The CDR3 nucleotides read TGTGCCAGCAGCAAATCGAACCTAAATGAGCAGTTCTTC.

The V and J genes are TRBV6-5 and TRBJ1-2, with D possibly being TRBD1 (5 bases). The CDR3 length is 15 residues. CDR1 is MNHEY and CDR2 is SVGAGI in the germline V gene. Trimming removed 0 bases at V and 4 bases at J, with 12 bases between. The CDR3 is CASSYSMTRVYGYTF. CDR3 nucleotides: TGTGCCAGCAGTTACTCGATGACCAGGGTCTATGGCTACACCTTC.

The chain uses TRBV28 and TRBJ1-2; a possible D gene is TRBD1 (5 bases). This CDR3 spans 13 amino acids. V was shortened by 8 bases and J by 4 bases, with 14 bases between the two germline ends. Germline CDR1 MDHEN, CDR2 SYDVKM. CDR3 amino acids: CASALLDSYGYTF. In nucleotides, the CDR3 is TGTGCCAGCGCCCTCCTCGACAGCTATGGCTACACCTTC.

This clonotype showed up just a few times. J is TRBJ2-3 and V is TRBV7-2; 7 bases line up with TRBD1. J gave up 5 bases and V 3 bases, and 8 bases lay outside the gene matches. Looked up from germline, CDR1 is SGHTA and CDR2 is FQGNSA. The CDR3 totals 15 residues. The CDR3 nucleotides read TGTGCCAGCAGCTTTCCTACAACAGGGGTAGATACGCAGTATTTT. Its protein product is CASSFPTTGVDTQYF.

Only a few counts were recorded for this clonotype. This chain links TRBV29-1 with TRBJ2-3, with D possibly matching TRBD2 (5 bases). This CDR3 comprises 13 residues. Germline lookup yields CDR1 SQVTM and CDR2 ANQGSEA. V was clipped by 7 bases and J by 0 bases, with 11 bases between them. The CDR3 DNA reads as TGCAGCGCCGGTCGGGATAGCACAGATACGCAGTATTTT. It translates to CSAGRDSTDTQYF.

This clonotype has just a few counts. The CDR3 spells CASTPEGQFISGANVLTF. The CDR3 DNA reads as TGTGCCAGCACGCCCGAGGGACAGTTCATCTCTGGGGCCAACGTCCTGACTTTC. The chain employs TRBV21-1 and TRBJ2-6; the tabulated D call, TRBD1, remains unverified against the DNA. TRBV21-1 is given as a pseudogene. The CDR3 has 18 amino acids.

This clonotype has more than one count but fewer than ten. The CDR3 sequence: CASSPGGATYEQYF. CDR3 coding DNA: TGTGCCAGCAGCCCCGGGGGGGCAACCTACGAGCAGTACTTC. The J gene is TRBJ2-7, the V gene TRBV28; the match to TRBD2 covers 8 bases. The CDR3 has 14 amino acids. Germline V CDR1 and CDR2: MDHEN, SYDVKM. The ends lost 6 bases at V and 2 bases at J; junction bases unmatched: 6.

The chain joins TRBV4-3 to TRBJ2-1, with D perhaps being TRBD1 or TRBD2 (6 bases each). CDR3 length: 15 amino acids. The ends were cut back, 1 base at V and 13 bases at J, with 20 bases in the middle. In germline, CDR1 is LGHNA, CDR2 YSLEER. CDR3: CASSQVQGTRGTQFF. CDR3 nucleotide sequence: TGCGCCAGCAGCCAAGTACAGGGAACCCGGGGGACCCAGTTCTTC.

On this clonotype itself: No conserved phenylalanine or tryptophan is present at the end of the CDR3, so a read error is the likely explanation. V and J are TRBV7-9 and TRBJ2-7; D is possibly TRBD2 (6 bases). Per the germline V gene, CDR1 is SEHNR and CDR2 is FQNEAQ (reference sequence). Trimming removed 4 bases from V and 3 bases from J, with 13 bases in between. CDR3 length: 14 amino acids. The CDR3 protein is CASSSGTPDYEQYS. The CDR3 DNA reads TGTGCCAGCAGCTCCGGGACTCCGGACTACGAGCAGTACTCC.

This chain joins TRBV27 and TRBJ2-3, with 8 bases aligning to TRBD2. Germline V lookup: CDR1 MNHEY, CDR2 SMNVEV (reference sequence). V shed 5 bases and J 0 bases; nucleotides not matched to a gene: 10. CDR3 length: 17 amino acids. The CDR3 is CASSGAGGPFSTDTQYF. In DNA, the CDR3 is TGTGCCAGCAGTGGGGCGGGGGGCCCATTTAGCACAGATACGCAGTATTTT.